The rows below give T cell receptor beta chains drawn from one sample of a study of tumor T cells in aggressive B-cell lymphoma. Only in-frame clones appear in the TCRdb table, and some are missing; sequencing was by immunoSEQ multiplex PCR. The data show some 8,000 clones, about 81% seen once. Sequencing was carried out using tumor tissue. Source of these receptors: an adult with diffuse large B cell lymphoma. The CDR3 runs from the conserved cysteine through the conserved F or W.

V | length | CDR3
TRBV11-2 | 15 | CASSPPGQGTETQYF
TRBV6-5 | 12 | CASSYVGGEQYF
TRBV19 | 11 | CASSHHRGTFF
TRBV7-7 | 13 | CASSLMWEETQYF
TRBV2 | 14 | CASTSQGSNQPQHF
TRBV5-4 | 17 | CVSSLEREGPRKDTQYF
TRBV9 | 15 | CASSVESGAGETQYF
TRBV4-1 | 12 | CASSGLTGEAFF
TRBV27 | 13 | CATSGGINQPQHF
TRBV27 | 18 | CASSPTGTLSLWSGELFF
TRBV7-3 | 16 | CASSPNGGLNTGELFF
TRBV4-2 | 16 | CASSQESRGSSYEQYF
TRBV7-2 | 16 | CASSLGGRRGDYGYTF
TRBV18 | 16 | CASSPLETGGTDTQYF
TRBV7-6 | 16 | CASSYMGQGAKETQYF
TRBV19 | 12 | CASRDRGVGYTF
TRBV9 | 17 | CASSVNPTQGGWDGYTF
TRBV7-8 | 12 | CASSLAPNEAFF
TRBV27 | 13 | CASSSTGSHGYTF
TRBV5-1 | 16 | CASSLEGGGSTDTQYF
TRBV6-4 | 13 | CASSVLENSPLHF
TRBV4-1 | 15 | CASSQGAGGPVEQFF
TRBV6-1 | 16 | CASSGPGRDSYNEQFF
TRBV28 | 11 | CASKAGTEAFF
TRBV6-6 | 15 | CASSRPGQGNTEAFF
TRBV4-2 | 16 | CASSPRTGVGNTEAFF